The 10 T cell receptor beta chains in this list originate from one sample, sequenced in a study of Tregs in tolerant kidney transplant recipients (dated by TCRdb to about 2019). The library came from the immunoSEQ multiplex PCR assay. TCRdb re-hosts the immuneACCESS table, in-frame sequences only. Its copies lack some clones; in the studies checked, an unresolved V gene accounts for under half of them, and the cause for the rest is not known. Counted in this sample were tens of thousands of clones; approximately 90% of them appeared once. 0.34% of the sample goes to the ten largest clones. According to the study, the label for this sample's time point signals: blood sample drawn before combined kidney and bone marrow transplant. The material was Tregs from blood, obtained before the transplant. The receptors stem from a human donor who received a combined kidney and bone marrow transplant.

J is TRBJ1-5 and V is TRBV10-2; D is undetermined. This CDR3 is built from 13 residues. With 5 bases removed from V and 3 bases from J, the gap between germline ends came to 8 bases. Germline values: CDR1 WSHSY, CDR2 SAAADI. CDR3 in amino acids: CASSTAANQPQHF. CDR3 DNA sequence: TGCGCCAGCAGTACCGCGGCCAATCAGCCCCAGCATTTT.

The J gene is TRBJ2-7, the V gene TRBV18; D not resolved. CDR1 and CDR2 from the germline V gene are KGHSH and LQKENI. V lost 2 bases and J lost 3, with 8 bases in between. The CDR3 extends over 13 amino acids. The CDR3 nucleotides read TGTGCCAGCTCACCAACTTCTGACTACGAGCAGTACTTC. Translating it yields CASSPTSDYEQYF.

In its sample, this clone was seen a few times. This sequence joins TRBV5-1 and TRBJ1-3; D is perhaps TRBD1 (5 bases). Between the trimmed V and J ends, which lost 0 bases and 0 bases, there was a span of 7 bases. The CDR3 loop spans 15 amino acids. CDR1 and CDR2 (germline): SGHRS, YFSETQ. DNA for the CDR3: TGCGCCAGCAGCTTGGGGGGCATCTCTGGAAACACCATATATTTT. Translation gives CASSLGGISGNTIYF.

The CDR3 nucleotides are TGCAGCGTCGGTACGCAGGGGGACGCCTACGAGCAGTACTTC. This translates into CSVGTQGDAYEQYF. The chain combines TRBV29-1 with TRBJ2-7; 7 bases map to TRBD1. V lost 6 bases to trimming and J lost 2 bases; unmatched junction nucleotides: 10. Germline CDR1 SQVTM, CDR2 ANQGSEA. The CDR3 loop spans 14 amino acids.

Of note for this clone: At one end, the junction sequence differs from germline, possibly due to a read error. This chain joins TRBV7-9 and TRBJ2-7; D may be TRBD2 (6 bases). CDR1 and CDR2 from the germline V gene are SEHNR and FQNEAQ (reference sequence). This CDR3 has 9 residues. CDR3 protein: CASSLGEDF. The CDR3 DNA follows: TGTGCCAGCAGTCTGGGGGAGGACTTC. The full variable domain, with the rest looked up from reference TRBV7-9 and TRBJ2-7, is DTGVSQNPRHKITKRGQNVTFRCDPISEHNRLYWYRQTLGQGPEFLTYFQNEAQLEKSRLLSDRFSAERPKGSFSTLEIQRTEQGDSAMYLCASSLGEDFGPGTRLTVT.

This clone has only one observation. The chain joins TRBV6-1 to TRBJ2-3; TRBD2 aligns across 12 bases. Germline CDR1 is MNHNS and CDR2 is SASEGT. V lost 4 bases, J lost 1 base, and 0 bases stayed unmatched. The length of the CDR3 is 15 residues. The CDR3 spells CASSGLAGGTDTQYF. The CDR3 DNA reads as TGTGCCAGCAGTGGACTAGCGGGAGGCACAGATACGCAGTATTTT.

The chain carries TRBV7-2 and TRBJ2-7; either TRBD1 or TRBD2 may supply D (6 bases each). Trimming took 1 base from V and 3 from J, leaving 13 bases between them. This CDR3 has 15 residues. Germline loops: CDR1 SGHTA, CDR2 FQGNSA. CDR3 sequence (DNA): TGTGCCAGCAGCTTAGATTGGGCGGGACACTACGAGCAGTACTTC. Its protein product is CASSLDWAGHYEQYF.

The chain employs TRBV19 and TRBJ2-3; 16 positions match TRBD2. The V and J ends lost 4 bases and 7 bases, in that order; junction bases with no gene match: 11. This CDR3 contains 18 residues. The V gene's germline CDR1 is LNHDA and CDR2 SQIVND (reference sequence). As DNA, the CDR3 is TGTGCCAGTAGTAACCCGGTGGGACTAGCGGGAGGGCCTCATACGCAGTATTTT. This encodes CASSNPVGLAGGPHTQYF.

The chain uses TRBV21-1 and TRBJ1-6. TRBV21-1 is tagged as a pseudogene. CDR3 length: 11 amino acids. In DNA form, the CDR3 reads TGTGCCAGCAGCAACGGTTCACCCCTCCACTTT. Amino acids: CASSNGSPLHF.

CDR3 sequence: CAISAGEGSSSNYGYTF. CDR3 nucleotide sequence: TGTGCCATCAGTGCGGGGGAGGGGAGTTCTTCCAACTATGGCTACACCTTC. The chain employs TRBV10-3 and TRBJ1-2; TRBD1 might be the D (5 bases). Germline CDR1 reads ENHRY; CDR2 reads SYGVKD. Trimming removed 4 bases at V and 2 bases at J, with 20 bases between. The CDR3 consists of 17 residues.